The 10 T cell receptor beta chains given below trace back to one sample, sequenced in a study of long-term antiretroviral therapy in people with HIV. The immunoSEQ assay was v3.0, run at survey level. Libraries were prepared by immunoSEQ multiplex PCR; TCRdb keeps only in-frame clonotypes and omits some of them. This sample yields 15,000 to 20,000 clones, of which about three quarters are seen a single time; roughly 15% belongs to the top ten. The sample consisted of unsorted PBMCs, taken less than 2.2 years before starting antiretroviral therapy. The receptors come from a man aged 25 to 45 with HIV.

The chain's CDR3 is CASSLDRVSEAFF. CDR3 in DNA: TGCGCCAGCAGCTTAGACAGGGTATCTGAAGCTTTCTTT. The V call is TRBV5-1, the J call TRBJ1-1; 7 bases fit TRBD1. Germline assignment: CDR1 SGHRS and CDR2 YFSETQ. Trimming took 2 bases from V and 6 from J; bases not matched to a gene: 4. The CDR3 has 13 amino acids.

The V gene is TRBV14, the J gene TRBJ1-2, with D hard to call. The CDR3 sequence is 15 residues long. The germline V and J ends were trimmed by 2 bases and 5 bases, with 15 bases remaining between them. CDR1 is SGHDN and CDR2 is FVKESK in the germline V gene. CDR3 DNA: TGTGCCAGCAGCCAAACGACCTCATTGGGATATGGCTACACCTTC. Translating it yields CASSQTTSLGYGYTF. Based on the CDR3 plus reference TRBV14 and TRBJ1-2, the full variable domain is EAGVTQFPSHSVIEKGQTVTLRCDPISGHDNLYWYRRVMGKEIKFLLHFVKESKQDESGMPNNRFLAERTGGTYSTLKVQPAELEDSGVYFCASSQTTSLGYGYTFGSGTRLTVV.

V gene TRBV7-8 combines with J gene TRBJ2-5; D call uncertain. The CDR3 spans 16 residues. Trimming took 0 bases from V and 1 from J, leaving 12 bases between them. Germline CDR1 SGHVS, CDR2 FQNEAQ. The CDR3 DNA follows: TGTGCCAGCAGCTTAGCGGTAGGGCAACTCCAAGAGACCCAGTACTTC. This translates into CASSLAVGQLQETQYF.

The chain employs TRBV18 and TRBJ1-4; TRBD1 might be the D (6 bases). The CDR3 is 15 residues long. Germline V gene sequence: CDR1 KGHSH, CDR2 LQKENI. V dropped 2 bases and J dropped 6 bases, with 13 bases sitting between them. The CDR3 sequence is CASSPIQGKHEKLFF. DNA for the CDR3: TGTGCCAGCTCACCAATACAGGGTAAACATGAAAAACTGTTTTTT.

The gene calls are TRBV7-2 and TRBJ2-5, with D perhaps matching TRBD1 (5 bases). CDR1 SGHTA and CDR2 FQGNSA come from the germline V gene. V was pared by 1 base and J by 5 bases, with 14 bases between. The CDR3 spans 15 residues. CDR3 bases: TGTGCCAGCAGCTTAGAGGGGCAGGGTGGGGAGACCCAGTACTTC. Amino acids: CASSLEGQGGETQYF.

This clone was recorded only once. The chain links TRBV7-2 to TRBJ2-3; TRBD2 is a possible D gene (6 bases). Deletions cut 0 bases from V and 4 bases from J, with 8 bases between. This CDR3 has 14 amino acids. CDR1 and CDR2 from the germline V gene are SGHTA and FQGNSA. CDR3 loop: CASSLALASDTQYF. CDR3 bases: TGTGCCAGCAGCTTAGCGCTAGCGTCAGATACGCAGTATTTT.

This chain connects TRBV18 to TRBJ2-7; unclear D gene. The CDR3 has 14 amino acids. The germline V and J ends were trimmed by 4 bases and 0 bases, with 10 bases remaining between them. Germline V CDR1 and CDR2: KGHSH, LQKENI. The CDR3 DNA sequence: TGTGCCAGCTCACAAGAAGCTAGCTCCTACGAGCAGTACTTC. Its translation: CASSQEASSYEQYF.

The chain links TRBV5-1 to TRBJ2-1, with TRBD2 matching 11 bases. The length of the CDR3 is 15 residues. V was pared by 5 bases and J by 4 bases, with 5 bases of the junction left unmatched. Germline CDR1 is SGHRS and CDR2 is YFSETQ. In DNA, the CDR3 is TGCGCCAGCAGGGTAGCGGGAGGGCCTTACAATGAGCAGTTCTTC. Residues: CASRVAGGPYNEQFF.

V usage is TRBV7-2 and J usage is TRBJ1-4; the match to TRBD1 covers 10 bases. CDR3 length equals 15 residues. Losses at the gene ends were 4 bases for V and 8 bases for J; bases not matched to a gene: 7. The germline V gene encodes CDR1 SGHTA and CDR2 FQGNSA. The chain's CDR3 is CASSYSGTGDEKLFF. The CDR3 DNA reads as TGTGCCAGCAGCTACTCCGGGACAGGGGACGAAAAACTGTTTTTT.

V is TRBV11-3 and J is TRBJ2-7; 8 bases agree with TRBD1. J lost 5 bases, V lost 3 bases, and 0 bases had no gene match. This CDR3 has 12 amino acids. Germline V gives CDR1 SGHNT, CDR2 YENEEA. The CDR3 DNA reads TGTGCCAGCAGCTTGGACAGGGACGAGCAGTACTTC. The encoded protein is CASSLDRDEQYF.